This TCR beta chain was retrieved from a study of beta chain features in type 1 diabetes. This clone was observed a few times. The antigen is unknown. Reverse transcription of all isolated RNA meant that expressed TCRB transcripts were sequenced. An average approximately 4 million reads came from naive, central memory and regulatory T cell samples. TCRdb keeps only in-frame clones here, not all; method: immunoSEQ multiplex PCR. The data show about 740,000 clones, roughly 12% seen once. Study results and caveats: The study left unresolved whether HLA type influences TCRB rearrangement. When Type 1 diabetes patients were examined, their TCRB CDR3s proved moderately but significantly shorter in all four CD4+ subsets.

This TCR was recovered from a man aged 18 to 30 with type 1 diabetes. The sequencing sample was made of naive CD4+ T cells from blood.

The CDR3 spells CAWSPDNQPQHF. CDR3 sequence (DNA): TGTGCCTGGAGTCCGGACAATCAGCCCCAGCATTTT. The rearrangement joins TRBV30 to TRBJ1-5, with no clear D. Per the germline V gene, CDR1 is GTSNPN and CDR2 is SVGIG (reference sequence). V lost 2 bases and J 3 bases, leaving 5 bases between the germline ends. The CDR3 covers 12 residues.